This T cell receptor beta chain is from a study of shared clonotypes between healthy human individuals. Splitting the CD4+ cells yielded a CD45RA+ naive subset and a CD45RA-negative memory subset. With regard to this clone: Other DNA sequences in this sample translate to the same CDR3.

CDR3 length equals 13 residues. The V end lost 2 bases, the J end lost 2 bases, and 6 bases lay between the germline ends. CDR1 is KGHSH, CDR2 LQKENI, per germline. Libraries were prepared by immunoSEQ multiplex PCR; TCRdb keeps only in-frame clonotypes and omits some of them. The sample lists about 1 million clones, 70% to 80% occurring once. This TCR was sampled from a man aged 18 to 29 in good health. The specimen was memory CD4+ T cells sorted from blood. Subset of the sample: CD45RA-negative fraction. V is TRBV18 and J is TRBJ2-5; D possibly corresponds to TRBD1 (6 bases). The CDR3 reads CASSPGQQETQYF. DNA of the CDR3: TGTGCCAGCTCACCAGGACAGCAAGAGACCCAGTACTTC.